Here is one TCR beta chain with its context. The data were produced by immunoSEQ multiplex PCR, yet TCRdb's version contains in-frame clones alone and is incomplete. This table holds 210,000 or so clones, about 77% found once. This entry is derived from a study of blood T cell repertoires in COVID-19. Overall study context: Some COVID-19 samples were acute and others convalescent; all came from the United States, Italy and Spain. In each case, the material was cDNA or gDNA derived from T cells, B-cell-depleted T cells, or PBMCs.

Source material: peripheral blood. This clonotype was sampled from an elderly woman with active or convalescent COVID-19.

In DNA, the CDR3 is TGTGCCAGCACTCGACAGGGGGCGCAGTACTTC. Protein sequence: CASTRQGAQYF. The gene calls are TRBV12-3 or TRBV12-4 and TRBJ2-7; 10 bases are a match to TRBD1. The CDR3 is made up of 11 amino acids. J gave up 9 bases and V 7 bases, and 3 bases lay outside the gene matches.